The clone carrying this TCR beta chain turned up a few times. The sample is drawn from a study of cytomegalovirus exposure and HLA in healthy donors. Across the study: Assignment to the Caucasian-associated ancestry cluster applied to 75% to 85% of the approximately 360 genotyped donors.

The study ran its PCR with 60 Vbeta and 13 Jbeta primers. Assay used: immunoSEQ multiplex PCR; TCRdb lists only in-frame clones, some missing. The table lists about 120,000 clones, over 75% of them singletons. V shed 0 bases and J shed 7 bases, with 10 bases lying between them. CDR3 length: 14 residues. Germline loops: CDR1 LGHNA, CDR2 YSLEER. The V gene is TRBV4-3, the J gene TRBJ2-1; maybe TRBD2 (5 bases). The sample was PBMCs. The TCR comes from a man in his forties or fifties in good health and CMV-seronegative. In DNA form, the CDR3 reads TGCGCCAGCAGCCAAGATGAGGGAGTTAATGAGCAGTTCTTC. It specifies CASSQDEGVNEQFF.